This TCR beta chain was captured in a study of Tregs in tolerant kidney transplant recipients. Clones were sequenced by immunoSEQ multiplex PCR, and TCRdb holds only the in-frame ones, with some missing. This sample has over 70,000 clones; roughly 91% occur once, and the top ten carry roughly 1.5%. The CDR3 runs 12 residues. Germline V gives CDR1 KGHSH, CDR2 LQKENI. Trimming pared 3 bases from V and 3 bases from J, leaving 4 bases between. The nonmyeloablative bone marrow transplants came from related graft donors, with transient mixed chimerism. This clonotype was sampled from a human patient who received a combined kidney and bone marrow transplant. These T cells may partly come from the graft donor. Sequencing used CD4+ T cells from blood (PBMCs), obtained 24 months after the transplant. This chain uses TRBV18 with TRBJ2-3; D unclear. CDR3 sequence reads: CASSPITDTQYF. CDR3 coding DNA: TGTGCCAGCTCACCCATTACAGATACGCAGTATTTT.